These 5 T cell receptor beta chains were all obtained from the same sample, sequenced in a study of post-analysis software for immune sequencing data. Incorporated into the TCR beta cDNA libraries were unique molecular identifiers, which served to reduce PCR and sequencing biases. TCRdb processed the PCR reads anew with MiXCR; each CDR3 protein has one entry. Among 350,000 to 450,000 distinct CDR3 sequences listed, 30% to 45% were seen once. Broader study findings: In patients, TRBV5-6, TRBV5-1 and TRBV20-1 belonged to roughly five TRBV segments found more frequently than in controls.

Their cognate antigens are unknown. The sequenced sample consisted of blood. All receptors derive from a girl between 5 and 17 years old with multiple sclerosis.

This clonotype has more than one count but fewer than ten. The genes are TRBV6-6 and TRBJ2-5, with 9 positions matching TRBD1. The CDR3 is made up of 15 amino acids. Germline assignment: CDR1 MNHNY and CDR2 SVGAGI (reference sequence). After removal of 2 bases from V and 5 bases from J, the junction contained 6 bases not matched to a gene. CDR3 in amino acids: CASSYPGQGDETQYF. The CDR3, as DNA: TGTGCCAGCAGTTACCCGGGACAGGGAGACGAGACCCAGTACTTC.

This clonotype was seen at least ten times. The chain employs TRBV29-1 and TRBJ2-7; 8 bases align to TRBD1. V was clipped by 0 bases and J by 4 bases; unmatched bases: 8. This CDR3 comprises 15 residues. CDR1 and CDR2 from the germline V gene are SQVTM and ANQGSEA. The CDR3 loop is CSVEERTGPFYEQYF. In DNA form, the CDR3 reads TGCAGCGTTGAAGAACGGACAGGGCCCTTTTACGAGCAGTACTTC.

The chain combines TRBV5-1 with TRBJ2-7; 7 bases are a match to TRBD2. This CDR3 has 15 residues. Germline CDR1 reads SGHRS; CDR2 reads YFSETQ. With 3 bases clipped from V and 0 bases from J, the junction kept 6 bases outside the gene matches. The CDR3 coding sequence is TGCGCCAGCAGCTCGACACTAGCGTACTCCTACGAGCAGTACTTC. This codes for CASSSTLAYSYEQYF.

This clonotype was found a few times. The chain has TRBV7-9 and TRBJ2-7, with 8 bases lining up with TRBD2. Germline assignment: CDR1 SEHNR and CDR2 FQNEAQ (reference sequence). Losses at the gene ends were 1 base for V and 4 bases for J; bases not matched to a gene: 6. This CDR3 has 15 amino acids. The CDR3 sequence is CASSLEGTRGYEQYF. The CDR3 DNA is TGTGCCAGCAGCTTAGAAGGGACTAGGGGGTACGAGCAGTACTTC.

As DNA, the CDR3 is TGTGCCAGCAGTCCAGGTGTCCGGGGAGTTATCTACAATGAGCAGTTCTTC. Its protein is CASSPGVRGVIYNEQFF. The chain is built from TRBV27 and TRBJ2-1; D may be TRBD2 (5 bases). The V and J ends lost 5 bases and 3 bases respectively, with 20 bases between them. CDR3 length: 17 residues. Germline V gives CDR1 MNHEY, CDR2 SMNVEV (reference sequence).